This T cell receptor beta chain stems from a study of Graves' ophthalmopathy and Graves' hyperthyroidism. This clonotype came up many times. Patients were left out if they had other autoimmune diseases, uncontrolled infections, pregnancy or lactation. The CDR3 is 13 residues long. V was pared by 2 bases and J by 0 bases, with 4 bases between. CDR1 and CDR2 from the germline V gene are SGHVS and FQNEAQ. TCR beta CDR3 regions were amplified from RNA transcripts. Scientists carried out first-round RT-PCR using HTBI primers and then a second-round multiplex PCR. One entry per CDR3 protein, called by TCRdb with MiXCR from the multiplex PCR reads. The sample lists 1 million to 1.3 million distinct CDR3 sequences, 36% occurring once.

This sequence originates from an adult man with Graves' hyperthyroidism. The J gene is TRBJ2-5, the V gene TRBV7-8; D unresolved. Sequenced input: peripheral blood or thyroid tissue (not recorded which). The CDR3 is CASSLRHQETQYF. The CDR3 DNA reads as TGTGCCAGCAGCTTACGTCACCAAGAGACCCAGTACTTC.